This record covers a single TCR beta chain. The antigen is undetermined. TCRdb analysed the RT-PCR reads with MiXCR anew, one entry per CDR3 protein. The data show 650,000 or so distinct CDR3 sequences, approximately 15% seen once. The data are from a study of response to subunit inactivated influenza vaccine. The CDR3 contains 15 residues. Trimming at V came to 2 bases and at J to 6 bases, leaving 6 bases not matched to a gene. Study-level points and caveats: The authors suggested that few new T cells are recruited per seasonal influenza vaccination.

The source of this sequence is a man aged 50 to 60 who received an inactivated influenza vaccine. The genes are TRBV12-3 or TRBV12-4 and TRBJ2-2, with 7 bases aligning to TRBD2. The sequenced sample was PBMCs from blood, obtained 14 to 15 days before vaccination. The CDR3 loop reads CASSLRWEGPGELFF. For the CDR3, the DNA is TGTGCCAGCAGTTTAAGGTGGGAGGGCCCCGGGGAGCTGTTTTTT.